This TCR beta chain was found in a study of control samples from healthy donors and cancer patients. Germline CDR1 and CDR2: SGHDT and YYEEEE. CDR3 size: 14 residues. V dropped 4 bases and J dropped 4; count of bases not matched to a gene: 5. This clone is a singleton in its sample. Only in-frame clones appear in the TCRdb table, and some are missing; sequencing was by immunoSEQ multiplex PCR. Of approximately 92,000 clones listed, more than 85% were seen once; the top ten hold about 1.5%. This chain joins TRBV5-6 and TRBJ1-5, with 7 bases fitting TRBD1. This sequence originates from a woman aged 25 to 39 in good health. Input material: blood. The CDR3 sequence: CASSTGTENQPQHF. The CDR3 coding sequence is TGTGCCAGCAGCACCGGGACAGAAAATCAGCCCCAGCATTTT.